The clone carrying this T cell receptor beta chain was seen ten or more times. Deletions cut 3 bases from V and 17 bases from J, with 16 bases between. The CDR3 loop spans 12 amino acids. Germline-derived CDR1 and CDR2 are MDHEN and SYDVKM. This entry comes from a study of regulatory T cells in long-lasting Graves disease. Libraries of TCR beta came from iRepertoire HTBI primers plus Arm-PCR of CDR3 regions. Using its own MiXCR run on the multiplex PCR reads, TCRdb lists one record per CDR3 protein. The sample contains about 300,000 distinct CDR3 sequences, about 18% of which appear only once. Time point reported: newly diagnosed GD, antithyroid drugs for less than 3 months. PBMC RNA was the source of the TCR library.

The chain recombines TRBV28 with TRBJ1-4, with D perhaps matching TRBD1 (6 bases). The material sequenced was peripheral blood mononuclear cells (PBMCs), taken at new diagnosis, from a patient treated with antithyroid drugs. The receptor comes from a female donor with Graves disease. CDR3 nucleotide sequence: TGTGCCAGCAGTTTTAAAATCGGGACAACTTTTTTT. It translates to CASSFKIGTTFF.